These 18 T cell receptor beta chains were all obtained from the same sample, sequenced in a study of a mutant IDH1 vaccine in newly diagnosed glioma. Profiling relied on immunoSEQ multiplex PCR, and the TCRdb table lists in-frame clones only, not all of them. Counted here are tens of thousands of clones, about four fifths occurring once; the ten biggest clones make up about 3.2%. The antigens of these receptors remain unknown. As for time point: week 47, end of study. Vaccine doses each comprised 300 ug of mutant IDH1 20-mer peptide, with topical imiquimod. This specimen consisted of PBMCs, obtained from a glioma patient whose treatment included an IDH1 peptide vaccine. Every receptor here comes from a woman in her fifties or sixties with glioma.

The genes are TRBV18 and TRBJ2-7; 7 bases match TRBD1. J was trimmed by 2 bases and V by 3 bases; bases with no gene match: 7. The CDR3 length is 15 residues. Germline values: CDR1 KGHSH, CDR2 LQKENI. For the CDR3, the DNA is TGTGCCAGCTCACCCGGGACAGTCAAAGCCTACGAGCAGTACTTC. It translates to CASSPGTVKAYEQYF.

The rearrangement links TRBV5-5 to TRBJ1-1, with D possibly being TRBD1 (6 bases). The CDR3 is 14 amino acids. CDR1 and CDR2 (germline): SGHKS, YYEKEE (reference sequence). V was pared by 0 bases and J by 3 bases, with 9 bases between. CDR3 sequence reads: CASSLGRQDTEAFF. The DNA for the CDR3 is TGTGCCAGCAGCTTGGGTCGACAGGACACTGAAGCTTTCTTT.

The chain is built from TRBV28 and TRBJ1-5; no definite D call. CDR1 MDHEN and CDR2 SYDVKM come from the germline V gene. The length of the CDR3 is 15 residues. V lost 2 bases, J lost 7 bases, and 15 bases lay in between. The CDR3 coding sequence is TGTGCCAGCAGTTTAGATTCGCGGGCGGGACAGCCCCAGCATTTT. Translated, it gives CASSLDSRAGQPQHF.

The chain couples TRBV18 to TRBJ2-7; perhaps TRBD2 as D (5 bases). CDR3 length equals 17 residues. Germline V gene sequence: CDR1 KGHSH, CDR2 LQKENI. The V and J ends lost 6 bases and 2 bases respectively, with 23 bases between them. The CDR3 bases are TGTGCCAGCTCGCCCTCGGTAGGACTCCTAATAACCTACGAGCAGTACTTC. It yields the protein CASSPSVGLLITYEQYF.

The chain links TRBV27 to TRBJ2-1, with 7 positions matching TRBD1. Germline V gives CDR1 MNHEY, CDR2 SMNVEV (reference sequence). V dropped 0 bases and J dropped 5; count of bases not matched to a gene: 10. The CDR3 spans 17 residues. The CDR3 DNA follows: TGTGCCAGCAGTTTATCCACAGGGGCGGGTGGAAACAATGAGCAGTTCTTC. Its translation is CASSLSTGAGGNNEQFF.

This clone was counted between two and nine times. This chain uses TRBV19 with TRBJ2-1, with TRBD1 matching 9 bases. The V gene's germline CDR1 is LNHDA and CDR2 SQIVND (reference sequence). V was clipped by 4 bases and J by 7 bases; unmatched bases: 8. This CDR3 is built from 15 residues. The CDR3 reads CASSKRTGDANEQFF. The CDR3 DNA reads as TGTGCCAGTAGTAAGAGGACAGGGGATGCGAATGAGCAGTTCTTC.

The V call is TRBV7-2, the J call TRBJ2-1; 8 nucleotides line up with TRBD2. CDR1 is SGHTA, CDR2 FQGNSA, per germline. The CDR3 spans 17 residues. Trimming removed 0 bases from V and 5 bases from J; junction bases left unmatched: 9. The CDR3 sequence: CASSLAAGGLPHNEQFF. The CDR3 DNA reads TGTGCCAGCAGCTTAGCGGCGGGGGGCCTACCTCACAATGAGCAGTTCTTC.

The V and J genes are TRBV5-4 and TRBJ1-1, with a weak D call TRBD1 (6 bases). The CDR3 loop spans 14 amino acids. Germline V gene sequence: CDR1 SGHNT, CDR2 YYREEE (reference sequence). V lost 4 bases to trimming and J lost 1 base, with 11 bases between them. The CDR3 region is CASSPGTQNTEAFF. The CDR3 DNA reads TGTGCCAGCAGCCCCGGGACACAGAACACTGAAGCTTTCTTT.

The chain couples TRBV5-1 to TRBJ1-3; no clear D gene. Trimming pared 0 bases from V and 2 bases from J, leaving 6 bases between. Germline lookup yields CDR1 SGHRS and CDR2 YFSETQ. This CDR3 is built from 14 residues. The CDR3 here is CASSLGAAGNTIYF. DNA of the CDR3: TGCGCCAGCAGCTTGGGGGCAGCTGGAAACACCATATATTTT.

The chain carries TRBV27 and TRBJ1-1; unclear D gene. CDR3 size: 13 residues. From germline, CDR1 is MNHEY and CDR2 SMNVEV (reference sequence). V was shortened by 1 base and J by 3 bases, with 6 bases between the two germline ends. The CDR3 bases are TGTGCCAGCAGTTTATTCTGGGACACTGAAGCTTTCTTT. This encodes CASSLFWDTEAFF.

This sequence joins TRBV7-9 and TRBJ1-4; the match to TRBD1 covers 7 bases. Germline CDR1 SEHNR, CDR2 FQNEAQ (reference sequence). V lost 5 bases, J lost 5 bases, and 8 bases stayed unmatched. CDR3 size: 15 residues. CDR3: CASSPLTGLNEKLFF. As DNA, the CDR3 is TGTGCCAGCAGCCCGTTGACAGGGTTGAATGAAAAACTGTTTTTT. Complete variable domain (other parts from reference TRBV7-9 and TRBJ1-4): DTGVSQNPRHKITKRGQNVTFRCDPISEHNRLYWYRQTLGQGPEFLTYFQNEAQLEKSRLLSDRFSAERPKGSFSTLEIQRTEQGDSAMYLCASSPLTGLNEKLFFGSGTQLSVL.

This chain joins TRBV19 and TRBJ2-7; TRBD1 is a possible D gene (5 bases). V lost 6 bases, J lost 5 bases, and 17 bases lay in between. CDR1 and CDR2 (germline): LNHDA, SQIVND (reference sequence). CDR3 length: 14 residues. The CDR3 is CASSPNSGSHEQYF. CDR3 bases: TGTGCCAGTAGCCCGAATTCAGGGTCCCACGAGCAGTACTTC.

The CDR3 region is CASSVADSGGAKETQYF. CDR3 nucleotides: TGTGCCAGCAGCGTAGCCGACAGCGGGGGGGCGAAAGAGACCCAGTACTTC. The V gene is TRBV9, the J gene TRBJ2-5; 10 nucleotides line up with TRBD2. Looked up from germline, CDR1 is SGDLS and CDR2 is YYNGEE. V was pared by 0 bases and J by 3 bases, with 8 bases of the junction left unmatched. The CDR3 loop spans 17 amino acids.

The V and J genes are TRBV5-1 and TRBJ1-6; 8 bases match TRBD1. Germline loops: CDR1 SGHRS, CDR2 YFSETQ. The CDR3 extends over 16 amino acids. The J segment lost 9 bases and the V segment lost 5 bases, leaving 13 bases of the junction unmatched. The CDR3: CASRTGAGVSGSPLHF. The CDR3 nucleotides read TGCGCCAGCAGGACAGGGGCAGGGGTATCTGGTTCACCCCTCCACTTT.

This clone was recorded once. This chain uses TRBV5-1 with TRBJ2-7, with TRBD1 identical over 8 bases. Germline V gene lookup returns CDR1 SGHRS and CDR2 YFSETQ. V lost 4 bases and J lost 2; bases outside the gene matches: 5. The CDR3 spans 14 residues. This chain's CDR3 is CASSLDRATYEQYF. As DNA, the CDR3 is TGCGCCAGCAGCCTGGACAGGGCGACCTACGAGCAGTACTTC.

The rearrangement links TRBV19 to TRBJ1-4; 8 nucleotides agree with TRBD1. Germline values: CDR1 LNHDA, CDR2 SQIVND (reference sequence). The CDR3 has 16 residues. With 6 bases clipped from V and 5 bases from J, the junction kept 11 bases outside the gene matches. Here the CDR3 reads CASRPVDRGLNEKLFF. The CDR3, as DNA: TGTGCCAGTAGGCCCGTCGACAGGGGACTAAATGAAAAACTGTTTTTT.

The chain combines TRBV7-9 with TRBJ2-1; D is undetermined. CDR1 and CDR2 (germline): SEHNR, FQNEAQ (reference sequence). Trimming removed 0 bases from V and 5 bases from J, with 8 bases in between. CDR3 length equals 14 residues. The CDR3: CASSLAGPHNEQFF. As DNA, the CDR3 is TGTGCCAGCAGCTTAGCTGGGCCCCACAATGAGCAGTTCTTC. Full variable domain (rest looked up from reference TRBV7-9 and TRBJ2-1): DTGVSQNPRHKITKRGQNVTFRCDPISEHNRLYWYRQTLGQGPEFLTYFQNEAQLEKSRLLSDRFSAERPKGSFSTLEIQRTEQGDSAMYLCASSLAGPHNEQFFGPGTRLTVL.

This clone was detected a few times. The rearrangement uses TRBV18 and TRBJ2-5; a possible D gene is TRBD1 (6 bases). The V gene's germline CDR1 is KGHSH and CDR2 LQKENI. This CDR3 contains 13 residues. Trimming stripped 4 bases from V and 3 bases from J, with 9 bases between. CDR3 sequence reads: CASSLNREETQYF. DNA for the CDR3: TGTGCCAGCTCACTAAACAGGGAAGAGACCCAGTACTTC.